This T cell receptor (beta chain) is from a study of shared clonotypes between healthy human individuals. The wider study: There were three CD4 naive, three CD4 memory, two CD8 naive and one CD8 memory plates per donor.

Notes on this clone: Its matching antigen is unknown.

The sorted-subset replicate PCRs were given about 200 ng DNA, which is 25,000 to 35,000 T cell genomes. Generated by immunoSEQ multiplex PCR, the TCRdb table keeps only in-frame clones and is missing some. This sample yields under 1,100,000 clones, of which about 75% are seen a single time; 1.4% belongs to the top ten. Broader study findings: A few donors held about 5.1% of naive CD4 clonotypes in common.

With 1 base removed from V and 0 bases from J, the gap between germline ends came to 11 bases. CDR3 length equals 16 residues. CDR1 is ENHRY and CDR2 is SYGVKD in the germline V gene. The clonotype was recovered from a man in his late teens or twenties in good health. This chain uses TRBV10-3 with TRBJ2-3, with D possibly being TRBD1 (5 bases). Material: memory CD4+ T cells sorted from blood. Noted subset: CD45RA-negative fraction. The CDR3 reads CAISEFPGPSTDTQYF. The CDR3 DNA follows: TGTGCCATCAGTGAGTTTCCAGGGCCTAGCACAGATACGCAGTATTTT.